Included here is one T cell receptor (beta chain) sequence, with context. Its antigen is not identified. These data belong to a study of shared clonotypes between healthy human individuals. Turning to the study itself: The composition of the donors was a couple of women and a few men aged 18 to 49. General observations from the study: How much donors shared clonotypes was expected to be affected by sequencing depth.

V lost 7 bases to trimming and J lost 1 base, with 12 bases between them. CDR3 size: 14 residues. Germline V gene sequence: CDR1 MNHNY, CDR2 SVGAGI (reference sequence). Data came from immunoSEQ multiplex PCR; TCRdb stores just in-frame clones and leaves some out. The sample has approximately 2.1 million clones; more than 85% are singletons. Sequencing was carried out using naive CD4+ T cells from PBMCs. Subset meaning: CD45RA+ positively selected. This TCR was sampled from a man aged 18 to 35 in good health. Some clones in this sample may be carry-over from other donors' samples. V and J are TRBV6-6 and TRBJ2-3; D assignment may be TRBD1 or TRBD2 (5 bases each). This CDR3 reads CASNTGTGTDTQYF. The CDR3 DNA is TGTGCCAGCAACACGGGGACGGGCACAGATACGCAGTATTTT.